This passage covers 29 T cell receptor beta chains from one sample sequenced in a study of blood T cells in healthy people across ages. Using a J-beta primer mix together with a sample-barcoded 5' primer, a second PCR was run for roughly 6 to 11 cycles. TCRdb redid the calling of the 5' RACE reads with MiXCR, one entry per CDR3 protein. The sample yields more than 900,000 distinct CDR3 sequences, 25% to 30% seen once. These same data were also listed under a study on T cells of mothers and their children.

The sequencing sample was made of blood. The receptor source for this set is a woman between 35 and 50 years old in good health.

V and J are TRBV12-3 or TRBV12-4 and TRBJ2-3, with a possible D match to TRBD1 (6 bases). The CDR3 runs 13 residues. Trimming left V 7 bases short and J 11 bases short, with 19 bases between. CDR3 amino acids: CASNPTGPGVQYF. DNA for the CDR3: TGTGCCAGCAACCCGACAGGACCAGGAGTGCAGTATTTT.

To note about this clonotype: A much larger clone is a single base away; this may be a read error. The rearrangement uses TRBV9 and TRBJ1-2; D remains ambiguous. CDR3 length: 17 amino acids. Germline CDR1 SGDLS, CDR2 YYNGEE. CDR3: CAGSGLGSTKGNYGYTF. The CDR3 coding sequence is TGTGCCGGCAGCGGACTGGGGTCTACCAAGGGTAACTATGGCTACACCTTC. The variable domain in full, completed from reference TRBV9 and TRBJ1-2, reads DSGVTQTPKHLITATGQRVTLRCSPRSGDLSVYWYQQSLDQGLQFLIQYYNGEERAKGNILERFSAQQFPDLHSELNLSSLELGDSALYFCAGSGLGSTKGNYGYTFGSGTRLTVV.

This clonotype was counted many times. V usage is TRBV20-1 and J usage is TRBJ2-1; D may correspond to TRBD1 or TRBD2 (5 bases each). Trimming cost V 4 bases and J 1 base, with 11 bases left between them. CDR1 and CDR2 (germline): DFQATT, SNEGSKA (reference sequence). The CDR3 is 14 residues long. The chain's CDR3 is CSAKGPLSYNEQFF. CDR3 nucleotide sequence: TGCAGTGCTAAGGGACCCCTTTCCTACAATGAGCAGTTCTTC.

This clonotype was seen ten or more times. This rearrangement joins TRBV27 to TRBJ2-5; D gene unclear. Germline values: CDR1 MNHEY, CDR2 SMNVEV (reference sequence). This CDR3 is built from 14 residues. Trimming took 2 bases from V and 3 from J, leaving 10 bases between them. The CDR3 spells CASSLQKGKETQYF. DNA of the CDR3: TGTGCCAGCAGTTTACAGAAAGGGAAAGAGACCCAGTACTTC.

This clonotype has ten or more counts. The rearrangement links TRBV27 to TRBJ2-7; D call uncertain. The CDR3 has 13 amino acids. The ends were cut back, 0 bases at V and 9 bases at J, with 12 bases in the middle. Germline assignment: CDR1 MNHEY and CDR2 SMNVEV (reference sequence). The CDR3 loop is CASSLSHGLGQYF. The CDR3, as DNA: TGTGCCAGCAGTTTATCGCATGGTTTGGGGCAGTACTTC.

This clonotype was observed at least ten times. This sequence joins TRBV3-1 and TRBJ1-2; 8 bases fit TRBD1. This CDR3 region has 15 residues. Germline CDR1 LGHDT, CDR2 YNNKEL (reference sequence). The ends lost 1 base at V and 2 bases at J; junction bases unmatched: 3. The CDR3: CASSQGTGSNYGYTF. CDR3 nucleotides: TGTGCCAGCAGCCAAGGGACAGGGTCCAACTATGGCTACACCTTC.

This clonotype appeared a few times. The V gene is TRBV10-3, the J gene TRBJ2-1; 10 nucleotides match TRBD2. V shed 4 bases and J 6 bases; nucleotides not matched to a gene: 3. CDR1 is ENHRY and CDR2 is SYGVKD in the germline V gene. The CDR3 loop spans 14 amino acids. In DNA, the CDR3 is TGTGCCATCAGTGGCCAGCGGGGGGGCAATGAGCAGTTCTTC. It translates to CAISGQRGGNEQFF.

The chain recombines TRBV28 with TRBJ2-1; D gene unclear. This CDR3 contains 11 residues. Germline lookup yields CDR1 MDHEN and CDR2 SYDVKM. Trimming removed 4 bases from V and 12 bases from J, with 10 bases in between. The CDR3 nucleotides read TGTGCCAGCAGTTCGTCTTACGGGCAGTTCTTC. It encodes CASSSSYGQFF.

This clonotype was seen only once. The chain has TRBV18 and TRBJ1-4, with no clear D. Trimming stripped 4 bases from V and 8 bases from J, with 11 bases between. Per the germline V gene, CDR1 is KGHSH and CDR2 is LQKENI. This CDR3 is 13 amino acids long. As DNA, the CDR3 is TGTGCCAGCTCACGAGGGCAGGAGGAAAAACTGTTTTTT. Encoded protein: CASSRGQEEKLFF.

This clonotype was detected only a few times. The V gene is TRBV12-3 or TRBV12-4, the J gene TRBJ1-1; TRBD1 might be the D (5 bases). This CDR3 region has 15 residues. V dropped 5 bases and J dropped 1 base, with 14 bases sitting between them. CDR3 sequence: CASSPQGTGNTEAFF. CDR3 nucleotide sequence: TGTGCCAGCAGTCCCCAAGGGACGGGGAACACTGAAGCTTTCTTT.

This clonotype was picked up a small number of times. The genes are TRBV7-2 and TRBJ2-5; D might be TRBD2 (6 bases). The CDR3 totals 14 residues. Trimming took 7 bases from V and 4 from J, leaving 16 bases between them. CDR1 and CDR2 from the germline V gene are SGHTA and FQGNSA. DNA of the CDR3: TGTGCCAGCACCACACAGCGGGCTCGAGAGACCCAGTACTTC. Its protein product is CASTTQRARETQYF. The full variable domain, with the rest looked up from reference TRBV7-2 and TRBJ2-5, is GAGVSQSPSNKVTEKGKDVELRCDPISGHTALYWYRQSLGQGLEFLIYFQGNSAPDKSGLPSDRFSAERTGGSVSTLTIQRTQQEDSAVYLCASTTQRARETQYFGPGTRLLVL.

As regards this clonotype: A much larger clone differs from this one at a single base, so this may be a read error. Written as DNA, the CDR3 is TGTACCAGCAGCTGGAATACCTACAATGAGCAGTTCTTC. It specifies CTSSWNTYNEQFF. The rearrangement uses TRBV9 and TRBJ2-1; unclear D gene. The CDR3 is 13 residues long. The germline V gene encodes CDR1 SGDLS and CDR2 YYNGEE.

About this clonotype itself: A read error may explain this, as a much larger clone is one base away. J is TRBJ2-6 and V is TRBV2, with a weak D call TRBD1 (5 bases). V shed 6 bases and J shed 0 bases, with 6 bases lying between them. Germline loops: CDR1 SNHLY, CDR2 FYNNEI. This CDR3 region has 14 residues. The CDR3 region is CASRDISGANVLTF. CDR3 DNA: TGTGCCAGCAGGGACATCTCTGGGGCCAACGTCCTGACTTTC.

Of note for this clonotype: One junction end does not reproduce the germline sequence, and a read error may be involved. The rearrangement uses TRBV7-2 and TRBJ2-4; the match to TRBD1 covers 12 bases. Germline assignment: CDR1 SGHTA and CDR2 FQGNSA. This CDR3 region has 16 residues. The CDR3 spells CANSVVPGQGAEEQYF. For the CDR3, the DNA is TGTGCCAACAGCGTCGTCCCGGGACAGGGGGCGGAAGAGCAGTACTTC.

The V and J genes are TRBV7-9 and TRBJ2-1; D perhaps matches TRBD2 (6 bases). This CDR3 has 17 amino acids. The germline V gene has CDR1 SEHNR and CDR2 FQNEAQ (reference sequence). V was cut by 5 bases and J by 7 bases, with 24 bases left in between. The CDR3 sequence: CASSLPIVSGLHNEQFF. CDR3 DNA sequence: TGTGCCAGCAGCCTCCCTATAGTGAGCGGGCTTCATAATGAGCAGTTCTTC.

The V gene is TRBV28, the J gene TRBJ2-7; TRBD1 might be the D (5 bases). The V end lost 4 bases, the J end lost 1 base, and 14 bases lay between the germline ends. Germline V gene data show CDR1 as MDHEN and CDR2 as SYDVKM. The CDR3 spans 15 residues. In DNA, the CDR3 is TGTGCCAGCAGTTCGGACACCGCTGTTTCCTACGAGCAGTACTTC. Translated: CASSSDTAVSYEQYF.

This rearrangement joins TRBV24-1 to TRBJ1-5; 7 nucleotides align to TRBD1. The CDR3 spans 17 residues. V shed 3 bases, J shed 0 bases, and the junction held 7 bases outside the gene matches. Per germline, CDR1 KGHDR and CDR2 SFDVKD. The CDR3 loop reads CATSDSPGTDSNQPQHF. In DNA form, the CDR3 reads TGTGCCACCAGTGATAGTCCCGGGACAGATAGCAATCAGCCCCAGCATTTT.

This sequence joins TRBV12-3 or TRBV12-4 and TRBJ1-4, with a tentative D call TRBD1 (6 bases). V shed 6 bases and J shed 5 bases, with 16 bases lying between them. The CDR3 consists of 15 residues. The CDR3 sequence: CASSYGQSTNEKLFF. The CDR3 region has the DNA TGTGCCAGCAGCTACGGACAGAGTACAAATGAAAAACTGTTTTTT.

This clonotype was counted a few times. This chain connects TRBV12-3 or TRBV12-4 to TRBJ1-5, with D perhaps TRBD1 (5 bases). V was clipped by 5 bases and J by 2 bases, with 13 bases between them. The CDR3 is made up of 15 amino acids. The CDR3 DNA sequence: TGTGCCAGCAGTGCCGGGACGGGGCGCAATCAGCCCCAGCATTTT. This translates into CASSAGTGRNQPQHF.

Only a few counts were recorded for this clonotype. The V gene is TRBV14, the J gene TRBJ2-7, with a possible D match to TRBD2 (5 bases). The ends were cut back, 1 base at V and 1 base at J, with 14 bases in the middle. Germline V gives CDR1 SGHDN, CDR2 FVKESK. The CDR3 is made up of 16 amino acids. DNA for the CDR3: TGTGCCAGCAGCCAAGGTCCGGGTGAGGGATCCTACGAGCAGTACTTC. Amino acids: CASSQGPGEGSYEQYF.

The chain uses TRBV27 and TRBJ1-5, with a weak D call TRBD1 (6 bases). The CDR3 is made up of 13 amino acids. Per the germline V gene, CDR1 is MNHEY and CDR2 is SMNVEV (reference sequence). V was clipped by 4 bases and J by 8 bases, with 12 bases between them. DNA of the CDR3: TGTGCCAGCAGTTGGTCAGGGGAAAAGCCCCAGCATTTT. Translated, it gives CASSWSGEKPQHF.

With respect to this clonotype: A junction boundary mismatches the germline segment, possibly from a read error. V gene TRBV7-2 combines with J gene TRBJ2-7; TRBD2 aligns across 14 bases. The CDR3 spans 16 residues. Germline V gene data show CDR1 as SGHTA and CDR2 as FQGNSA. Here the CDR3 DNA reads TGTGCCAGCAGCGTGGGACTAGCGGGGGCTATCTACGAACAGTACTTC. Encoded protein: CASSVGLAGAIYEQYF.

This clonotype came up a few times. The chain links TRBV7-6 to TRBJ1-4; TRBD1 agrees at 9 bases. V lost 6 bases, J lost 7 bases, and 9 bases stayed unmatched. This CDR3 spans 15 amino acids. Germline V lookup: CDR1 SGHVS, CDR2 FNYEAQ. The CDR3 DNA follows: TGTGCCAGCAGTTCAAGACAGGGGGGACTTGAAAAACTGTTTTTT. Translation gives CASSSRQGGLEKLFF.

This clonotype was counted ten times or more. The CDR3 coding sequence is TGCAGTGCCCCTCCGATTAGCGGGGGGGCGAGGGAGACCCAGTACTTC. Translated: CSAPPISGGARETQYF. The rearrangement links TRBV20-1 to TRBJ2-5; TRBD2 agrees at 11 bases. Per germline, CDR1 DFQATT and CDR2 SNEGSKA (reference sequence). This CDR3 is 16 amino acids long. Trimming removed 6 bases from V and 5 bases from J; junction bases left unmatched: 14.

This clonotype came up many times. V and J are TRBV11-1 and TRBJ1-6; no firm D call. CDR1 and CDR2 from the germline V gene are SGHAT and FQDESV (reference sequence). Deletions cut 5 bases from V and 8 bases from J, with 13 bases between. This CDR3 contains 14 residues. The CDR3 sequence: CASSQGIADSPLHF. CDR3 nucleotides: TGTGCCAGCAGCCAAGGCATTGCTGATTCACCCCTCCACTTT. Full variable domain (rest looked up from reference TRBV11-1 and TRBJ1-6): EAEVAQSPRYKITEKSQAVAFWCDPISGHATLYWYRQILGQGPELLVQFQDESVVDDSQLPKDRFSAERLKGVDSTLKIQPAELGDSAMYLCASSQGIADSPLHFGNGTRLTVT.

The genes are TRBV28 and TRBJ2-7; D remains unclear. V shed 2 bases and J shed 6 bases, with 8 bases lying between them. This CDR3 comprises 12 residues. Germline V CDR1 and CDR2: MDHEN, SYDVKM. Here the CDR3 reads CASSLLWGEQYF. The CDR3 DNA sequence: TGTGCCAGCAGTTTACTCTGGGGCGAGCAGTACTTC.

This chain links TRBV20-1 with TRBJ2-1; perhaps TRBD2 as D (5 bases). Per germline, CDR1 DFQATT and CDR2 SNEGSKA (reference sequence). The CDR3 is 13 residues long. V shed 7 bases and J shed 10 bases, with 20 bases lying between them. The CDR3: CSVKGAGWREQFF. The CDR3 region has the DNA TGCAGTGTTAAAGGTGCGGGTTGGAGGGAGCAGTTCTTC.

The chain couples TRBV20-1 to TRBJ1-5, with 8 bases that match TRBD1. J gave up 4 bases and V 6 bases, and 11 bases lay outside the gene matches. CDR1 is DFQATT, CDR2 SNEGSKA, per germline (reference sequence). The CDR3 loop spans 15 amino acids. The CDR3: CSAIPQGALNQPQHF. CDR3 DNA: TGCAGTGCCATACCTCAGGGGGCCCTTAATCAGCCCCAGCATTTT.

The chain links TRBV6-5 to TRBJ1-2, with 9 bases lining up with TRBD1. The V gene end was trimmed by 4 bases and the J gene end by 5 bases; junction bases not matched to a gene: 5. From germline, CDR1 is MNHEY and CDR2 SVGAGI. There are 14 residues in the CDR3. CDR3: CASSFTGGRYGYTF. The CDR3 DNA sequence: TGTGCCAGCAGTTTCACAGGGGGCCGGTATGGCTACACCTTC.